A single sample is the source of the 7 T cell receptor beta chains below, sequenced in a study of T cell repertoires in cytomegalovirus infection. TCRdb itself ran the reads through MiXCR, one entry per CDR3 protein. The sample yields around 74,000 distinct CDR3 sequences, about 3.8% seen once. Sequencing was done on a sample of PBMCs. These receptors came from a human donor in good health (CMV status not recorded). Some clones in this sample may be carry-over from other donors' samples.

Ten or more counts support this clonotype. V and J are TRBV7-8 and TRBJ1-2; no clear D. The germline CDR1 and CDR2 sequences are SGHVS and FQNEAQ. This CDR3 region has 12 residues. Trimming stripped 5 bases from V and 3 bases from J, with 7 bases between. CDR3 amino acids: CASSERHYGYTF. CDR3 nucleotides: TGTGCCAGCAGCGAACGACACTATGGCTACACCTTC.

In this sample, this clonotype turned up many times. CDR3 in amino acids: CSASKSTGELFF. The CDR3 DNA sequence: TGCAGTGCTAGTAAAAGCACCGGGGAGCTGTTTTTT. The V and J genes are TRBV20-1 and TRBJ2-2; D is uncertain. The CDR3 loop spans 12 amino acids. The germline CDR1 and CDR2 sequences are DFQATT and SNEGSKA (reference sequence). V lost 3 bases and J lost 4, with 6 bases in between.

Many counts were recorded for this clonotype. This chain connects TRBV6-2 or TRBV6-3 to TRBJ1-6; a possible D gene is TRBD1 (5 bases). V was trimmed by 2 bases and J by 6 bases, leaving 17 bases between them. Germline assignment: CDR1 MNHEY and CDR2 SVGEGT. This CDR3 comprises 17 residues. The CDR3 DNA reads TGTGCCAGCAGTTACGGATGGGGACTCGAACCTAATTCACCCCTCCACTTT. This translates into CASSYGWGLEPNSPLHF.

This clonotype was counted many times. J is TRBJ2-3 and V is TRBV7-2; 9 nucleotides align to TRBD2. V lost 7 bases, J lost 1 base, and 6 bases stayed unmatched. The length of the CDR3 is 15 residues. In germline, CDR1 is SGHTA, CDR2 FQGNSA. CDR3 bases: TGTGCCAGCACCGACTTAGCGGGGGGCACAGATACGCAGTATTTT. It encodes CASTDLAGGTDTQYF. Looking up the rest from reference TRBV7-2 and TRBJ2-3 gives the full variable domain: GAGVSQSPSNKVTEKGKDVELRCDPISGHTALYWYRQSLGQGLEFLIYFQGNSAPDKSGLPSDRFSAERTGGSVSTLTIQRTQQEDSAVYLCASTDLAGGTDTQYFGPGTRLTVL.

This clonotype was counted ten times or more. The chain has TRBV12-3 or TRBV12-4 and TRBJ1-2, with 8 bases identical to TRBD1. The CDR3 covers 15 residues. After removal of 5 bases from V and 5 bases from J, the junction contained 10 bases not matched to a gene. The CDR3 protein is CASSRTGRFGYGYTF. The CDR3 coding sequence is TGTGCCAGCAGTCGGACAGGGCGGTTCGGGTATGGCTACACCTTC.

This clonotype was recorded many times. This chain uses TRBV12-3 or TRBV12-4 with TRBJ1-2; D may be TRBD1 (5 bases). The CDR3 has 13 residues. Between the trimmed V and J ends, which lost 6 bases and 5 bases, there was a span of 13 bases. The CDR3: CASSQDSHYGYTF. The CDR3 DNA is TGTGCCAGCAGCCAAGACAGCCATTATGGCTACACCTTC.

This clonotype was observed many times. V is TRBV7-7 and J is TRBJ2-7; 10 positions match TRBD1. Losses at the gene ends were 4 bases for V and 2 bases for J; bases not matched to a gene: 2. Looked up from germline, CDR1 is SSHAT and CDR2 is FNYEAQ (reference sequence). The CDR3 has 14 amino acids. CDR3 DNA sequence: TGTGCCAGCAGCTGGGGACAGGGGCCCTACGAGCAGTACTTC. This codes for CASSWGQGPYEQYF.